The rows below give T cell receptor beta chains drawn from one sample of a study of STAT5B mutations in CD4+ large granular lymphocyte leukemia. The table came from immunoSEQ multiplex PCR; TCRdb's copy has only in-frame clones and leaves some out. Among around 34,000 clones listed, approximately 86% were seen once. Material: CD4+ T cells from blood buffy coats. Source of these receptors: a human donor in good health. CDR3s include the opening cysteine and the closing phenylalanine or tryptophan. The D gene is left open where the match is weak. Clone size is shown for a subset of rows, as once, few, many or a class of expanded clone.

CDR3 protein | CDR3 DNA | clone size | J gene | V gene | D gene
CASSSFGLAGRGTQYF | TGTGCCAGCAGTTCTTTTGGACTAGCGGGCCGCGGGACCCAGTACTTC | . | TRBJ2-5 | TRBV6-6 | TRBD2
CASSQRGNYGYTF | TGCGCCAGCAGCCAGCGAGGAAACTATGGCTACACCTTC | . | TRBJ1-2 | TRBV4-1 | .
CASSNGQQKAEAFF | TGTGCCAGTAGTAACGGACAGCAAAAGGCTGAAGCTTTCTTT | once | TRBJ1-1 | TRBV19 | .
CSVGGTGRRETQYF | TGCAGCGTTGGAGGGACAGGGAGGCGAGAGACCCAGTACTTC | . | TRBJ2-5 | TRBV29-1 | TRBD1
CATQETQYF | TGTGCCACTCAGGAGACCCAGTACTTC | . | TRBJ2-5 | TRBV28 | .
CASSTHKNTEAFF | TGTGCCAGCAGCACGCATAAGAACACTGAAGCTTTCTTT | . | TRBJ1-1 | TRBV28 | .
CASSPRTGIVEQYF | TGTGCCAGCAGTCCCCGGACAGGGATCGTCGAGCAGTACTTC | . | TRBJ2-7 | TRBV28 | TRBD1
CASQPPGLAGANTGELFF | TGTGCCAGTCAACCTCCGGGACTAGCGGGAGCGAACACCGGGGAGCTGTTTTTT | . | TRBJ2-2 | TRBV5-4 | TRBD2
CAWSAGSGNTIYF | TGTGCCTGGAGTGCAGGCTCTGGAAACACCATATATTTT | . | TRBJ1-3 | TRBV30 | .
CASSGQAGEKLFF | TGTGCCAGCAGTGGACAGGCCGGGGAAAAACTGTTTTTT | . | TRBJ1-4 | TRBV2 | .
CASSYGLSGANVLTF | TGTGCCAGCAGCTACGGACTATCTGGGGCCAACGTCCTGACTTTC | . | TRBJ2-6 | TRBV11-2 | .
CAISDSWDTQYF | TGTGCCATCAGTGATAGCTGGGATACGCAGTATTTT | . | TRBJ2-3 | TRBV10-3 | .
CASSLVGTPNQPQHF | TGTGCCAGCAGCTTAGTCGGGACTCCCAATCAGCCCCAGCATTTT | . | TRBJ1-5 | TRBV7-9 | .
CASGQRDNQPQHF | TGTGCCAGCGGGCAGCGGGACAATCAGCCCCAGCATTTT | . | TRBJ1-5 | TRBV2 | .
CASMEEGNQPQHF | TGTGCCAGCATGGAGGAGGGCAATCAGCCCCAGCATTTT | medium-sized | TRBJ1-5 | TRBV6-6 | .
CASSPGTSYNEQFF | TGTGCCAGCTCACCTGGGACTAGCTACAATGAGCAGTTCTTC | . | TRBJ2-1 | TRBV18 | TRBD2
CASSLTASNYGYTF | TGTGCCAGCAGCCTGACAGCGTCTAACTATGGCTACACCTTC | . | TRBJ1-2 | TRBV28 | .
CASSLERTSSPEEQFF | TGTGCCAGCAGCTTGGAGAGGACTAGCTCCCCCGAGGAGCAGTTCTTC | . | TRBJ2-1 | TRBV5-4 | TRBD2
CASSLPLGLAGSEQFF | TGTGCCAGCAGTTTGCCGTTGGGACTAGCGGGATCTGAGCAGTTCTTC | . | TRBJ2-1 | TRBV28 | TRBD2
CASSEALKRQFF | TGTGCCAGCAGTGAAGCGCTCAAGCGGCAGTTTTTT | few | TRBJ1-4 | TRBV2 | .
CASSPGGYLYNEQFF | TGTGCCAGCAGCCCTGGAGGTTATCTCTACAATGAGCAGTTCTTC | once | TRBJ2-1 | TRBV7-7 | .
CSARLVYEQYF | TGCAGTGCTAGACTAGTCTACGAGCAGTACTTC | . | TRBJ2-7 | TRBV20-1 | .
CAWSEYTSDIQYF | TGTGCCTGGAGCGAGTACACGTCCGACATTCAGTACTTC | . | TRBJ2-4 | TRBV30 | .
CASSDYRVDTDTQYF | TGTGCCAGCAGCGACTACAGGGTGGACACAGATACGCAGTATTTT | . | TRBJ2-3 | TRBV7-9 | .
CASSRRDPYNEQFF | TGTGCCAGCAGTAGGAGAGATCCCTACAATGAGCAGTTCTTC | . | TRBJ2-1 | TRBV6-1 | .
CASGTVNTEAFF | TGTGCCAGCGGGACAGTGAACACTGAAGCTTTCTTT | . | TRBJ1-1 | TRBV27 | TRBD1
CASSVPGQGSYEQYF | TGTGCCAGCAGTGTCCCGGGACAGGGGTCCTACGAGCAGTACTTC | . | TRBJ2-7 | TRBV28 | TRBD1
CASSQETGGTLRAFF | TGCGCCAGCAGCCAAGAAACAGGGGGGACCCTCAGAGCTTTCTTT | . | TRBJ1-1 | TRBV4-1 | TRBD1
CASSYGQDGYEQYF | TGTGCCAGCAGTTACGGACAGGACGGCTACGAGCAGTACTTC | few | TRBJ2-7 | TRBV6-6 | TRBD1
CASSRDRDYEQYF | TGTGCCAGTAGTCGGGACAGAGATTACGAGCAGTACTTC | . | TRBJ2-7 | TRBV19 | TRBD1
CASSYGAPFESYEQYF | TGTGCCAGCAGTTACGGGGCCCCGTTTGAATCCTACGAGCAGTACTTC | few | TRBJ2-7 | TRBV6-5 | .
CASSRDREEKLFF | TGTGCCAGCAGCCGGGACAGGGAGGAAAAACTGTTTTTT | once | TRBJ1-4 | TRBV5-4 | TRBD1
CASSDLGAGSNQPQHF | TGTGCCAGTAGTGATTTGGGGGCAGGTAGCAATCAGCCCCAGCATTTT | . | TRBJ1-5 | TRBV19 | .
CASSILAGDFSYNEQFF | TGTGCCAGCAGTATTCTAGCGGGAGACTTCTCCTACAATGAGCAGTTCTTC | . | TRBJ2-1 | TRBV9 | TRBD2
CASSLATSGSWNNEQFF | TGTGCCAGCAGCTTAGCCACTAGCGGGAGTTGGAACAATGAGCAGTTCTTC | . | TRBJ2-1 | TRBV7-9 | TRBD2
CASRKGQGNSPLHF | TGTGCCAGCAGAAAGGGACAGGGAAATTCACCCCTCCACTTT | once | TRBJ1-6 | TRBV25-1 | TRBD1
CASSEFTYGYTF | TGCGCCAGCAGTGAGTTTACCTACGGCTACACCTTC | . | TRBJ1-2 | TRBV10-2 | .
CASSYGGLGYEQYF | TGTGCCAGCAGTTACGGGGGGTTGGGCTACGAGCAGTACTTC | . | TRBJ2-7 | TRBV6-5 | .
CASSLAAGGSYEQYF | TGTGCCAGCAGTTTGGCAGCGGGAGGGTCCTACGAGCAGTACTTC | once | TRBJ2-7 | TRBV28 | TRBD2
CASSRDFQETQYF | TGTGCCAGCAGTCGGGACTTCCAAGAGACCCAGTACTTC | . | TRBJ2-5 | TRBV11-2 | .
CASSQDRGQYNSPLHF | TGCGCCAGCAGCCAAGATCGGGGACAGTATAATTCACCCCTCCACTTT | . | TRBJ1-6 | TRBV4-3 | TRBD1
CASSLQATNEKLFF | TGTGCCAGCAGCTTACAGGCAACTAATGAAAAACTGTTTTTT | . | TRBJ1-4 | TRBV7-9 | .
CASSAAGGVQTQYF | TGTGCCAGCAGTGCAGCGGGGGGGGTACAGACCCAGTACTTC | . | TRBJ2-5 | TRBV2 | TRBD2
CASAKGQGNSYGKLFF | TGTGCTAGTGCCAAGGGACAGGGAAATTCTTATGGAAAACTGTTTTTT | . | TRBJ1-4 | TRBV12-5 | TRBD1
CATSRGDSSVQYF | TGTGCCACCAGCAGGGGGGACAGTTCAGTTCAGTACTTC | . | TRBJ2-4 | TRBV15 | TRBD1
CASSPNEGSTDTQYF | TGTGCCAGCTCACCAAACGAAGGTAGCACAGATACGCAGTATTTT | . | TRBJ2-3 | TRBV18 | .